This T cell receptor beta chain was retrieved from a study of glioma-infiltrating T cells. The CDR3 extends over 14 amino acids. Germline V gene lookup returns CDR1 MNHNS and CDR2 SASEGT. The V and J ends lost 5 bases and 4 bases, in that order; junction bases with no gene match: 5. This clonotype was detected ten times or more. Antigen unknown. TCR alpha and beta CDR3 regions were amplified from RNA using iRepertoire nested multiplex PCR. One-step reverse transcription and amplification started from approximately 100-400 ng of tissue mRNA or PBMC total RNA. From the multiplex PCR reads, TCRdb called clonotypes with MiXCR, one entry per CDR3 protein. The sample yields 160,000 or so distinct CDR3 sequences, roughly 45% seen once. Study-level findings and limits: CDR3 overlap between tissue and blood was very small.

This TCR was sampled from a human donor with low-grade glioma or glioblastoma, undergoing nonglioma brain surgery, or in good health (not recorded which). The sequenced sample was glioma tissue, nonneoplastic brain tissue, or PBMCs (not recorded which). The V call is TRBV6-1, the J call TRBJ2-1, with 7 bases that match TRBD1. The CDR3 DNA reads TGTGCCAGCAGTTCAGGGGGAGAGTACAATGAGCAGTTCTTC. As protein: CASSSGGEYNEQFF.